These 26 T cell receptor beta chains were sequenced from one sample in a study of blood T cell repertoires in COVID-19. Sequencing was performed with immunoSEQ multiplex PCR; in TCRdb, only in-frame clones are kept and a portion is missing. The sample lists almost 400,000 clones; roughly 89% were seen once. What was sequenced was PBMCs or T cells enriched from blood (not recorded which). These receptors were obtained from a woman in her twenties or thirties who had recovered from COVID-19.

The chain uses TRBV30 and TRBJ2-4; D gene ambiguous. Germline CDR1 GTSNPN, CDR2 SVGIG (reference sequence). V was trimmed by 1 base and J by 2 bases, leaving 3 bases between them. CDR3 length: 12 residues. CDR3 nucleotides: TGTGCCTGGAGTGACACCAAAAACATTCAGTACTTC. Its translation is CAWSDTKNIQYF.

This CDR3 is CASSLFRGPYEQYF. The DNA for the CDR3 is TGTGCCAGCAGTTTATTTCGTGGCCCCTACGAGCAGTACTTC. V gene TRBV27 combines with J gene TRBJ2-7; no definite D call. V lost 1 base to trimming and J lost 2 bases, with 9 bases between them. CDR1 and CDR2 from the germline V gene are MNHEY and SMNVEV (reference sequence). The CDR3 totals 14 residues.

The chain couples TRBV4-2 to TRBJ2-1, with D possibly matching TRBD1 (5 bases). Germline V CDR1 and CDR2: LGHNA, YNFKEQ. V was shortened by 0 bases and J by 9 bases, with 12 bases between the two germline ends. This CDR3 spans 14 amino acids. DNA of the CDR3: TGTGCCAGCAGCCAAGATTATAAGGGGCCTGAGCAGTTCTTC. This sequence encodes CASSQDYKGPEQFF.

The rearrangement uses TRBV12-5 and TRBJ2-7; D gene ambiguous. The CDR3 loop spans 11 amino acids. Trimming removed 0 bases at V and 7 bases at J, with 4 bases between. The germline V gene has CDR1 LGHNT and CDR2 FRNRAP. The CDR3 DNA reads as TGTGCTAGTGGTTTGGTAACAGAGCAGTACTTC. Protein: CASGLVTEQYF.

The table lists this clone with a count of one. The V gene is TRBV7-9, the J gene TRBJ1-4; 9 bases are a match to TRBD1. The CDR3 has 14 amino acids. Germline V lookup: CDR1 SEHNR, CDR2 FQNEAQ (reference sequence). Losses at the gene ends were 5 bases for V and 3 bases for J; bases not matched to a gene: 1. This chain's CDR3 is CASSRTGANEKLFF. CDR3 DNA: TGTGCCAGCAGCCGGACAGGGGCTAATGAAAAACTGTTTTTT.

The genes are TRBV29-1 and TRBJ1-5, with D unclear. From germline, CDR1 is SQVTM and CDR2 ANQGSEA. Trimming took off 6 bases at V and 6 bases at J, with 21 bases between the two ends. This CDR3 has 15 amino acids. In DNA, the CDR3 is TGCAGCGTGGAGGATTCTAGTGGAGGCGGTCAGCCCCAGCATTTT. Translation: CSVEDSSGGGQPQHF.

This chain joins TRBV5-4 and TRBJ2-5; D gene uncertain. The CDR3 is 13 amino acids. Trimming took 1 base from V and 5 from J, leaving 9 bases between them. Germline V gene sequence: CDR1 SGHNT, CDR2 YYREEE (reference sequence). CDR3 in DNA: TGTGCCAGCAGCTTGCCGGCCGGGGAGACCCAGTACTTC. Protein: CASSLPAGETQYF.

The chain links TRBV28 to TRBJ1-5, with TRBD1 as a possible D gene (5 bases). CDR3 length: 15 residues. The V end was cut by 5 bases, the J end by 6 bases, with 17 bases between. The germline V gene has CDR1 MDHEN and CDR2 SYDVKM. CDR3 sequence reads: CASSPLGRVVQPQHF. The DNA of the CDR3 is TGTGCCAGCAGTCCACTCGGCAGGGTGGTTCAGCCCCAGCATTTT.

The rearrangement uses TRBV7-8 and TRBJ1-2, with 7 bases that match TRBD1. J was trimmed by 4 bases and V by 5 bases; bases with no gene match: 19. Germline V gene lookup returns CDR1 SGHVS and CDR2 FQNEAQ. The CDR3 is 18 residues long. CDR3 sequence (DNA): TGTGCCAGCAGCACGACCCGCCTCAGGGGGAGTACGATCTATGGCTACACCTTC. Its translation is CASSTTRLRGSTIYGYTF.

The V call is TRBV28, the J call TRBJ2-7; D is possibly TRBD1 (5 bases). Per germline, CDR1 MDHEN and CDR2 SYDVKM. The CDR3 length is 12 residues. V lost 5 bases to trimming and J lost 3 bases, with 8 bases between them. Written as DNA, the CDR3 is TGTGCCAGCAGTCTGACAGACTACGAGCAGTACTTC. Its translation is CASSLTDYEQYF.

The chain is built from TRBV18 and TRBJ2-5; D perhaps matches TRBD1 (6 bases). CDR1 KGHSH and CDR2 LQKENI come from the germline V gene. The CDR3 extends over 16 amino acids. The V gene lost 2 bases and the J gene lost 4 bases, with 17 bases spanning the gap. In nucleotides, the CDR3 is TGTGCCAGCTCACCAATTTCCCAGGGGTTTGGAGAGACCCAGTACTTC. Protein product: CASSPISQGFGETQYF.

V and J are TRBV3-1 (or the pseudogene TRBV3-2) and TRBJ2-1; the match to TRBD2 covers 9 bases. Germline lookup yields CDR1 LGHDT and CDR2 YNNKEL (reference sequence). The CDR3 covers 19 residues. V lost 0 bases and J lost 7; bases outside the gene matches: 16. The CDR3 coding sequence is TGTGCCAGCAGCCAAGAAGAACTTCCCCTAGCGGGGTGGTCGAATGAGCAGTTCTTC. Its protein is CASSQEELPLAGWSNEQFF.

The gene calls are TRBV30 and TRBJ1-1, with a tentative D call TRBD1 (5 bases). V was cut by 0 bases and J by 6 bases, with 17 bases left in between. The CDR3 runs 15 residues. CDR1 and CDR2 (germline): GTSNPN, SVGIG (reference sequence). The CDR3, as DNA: TGTGCCTGGAGTGTAGGGCTCCGATGGGGCGCTGAAGCTTTCTTT. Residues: CAWSVGLRWGAEAFF.

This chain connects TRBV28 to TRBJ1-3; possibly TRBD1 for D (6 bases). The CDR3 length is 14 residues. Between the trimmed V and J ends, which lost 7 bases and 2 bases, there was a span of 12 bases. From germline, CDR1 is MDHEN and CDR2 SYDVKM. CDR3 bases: TGTGCCAGCAAAACAGGGAGTACTGGAAACACCATATATTTT. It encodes CASKTGSTGNTIYF.

As DNA, the CDR3 is TGCAGCGTTGTACGGGGGTTGGGTAGCGAGCAGTACTTC. Its protein product is CSVVRGLGSEQYF. V and J are TRBV29-1 and TRBJ2-7; perhaps TRBD2 as D (6 bases). Germline assignment: CDR1 SQVTM and CDR2 ANQGSEA. V lost 4 bases to trimming and J lost 6 bases, with 16 bases between them. CDR3 length equals 13 residues.

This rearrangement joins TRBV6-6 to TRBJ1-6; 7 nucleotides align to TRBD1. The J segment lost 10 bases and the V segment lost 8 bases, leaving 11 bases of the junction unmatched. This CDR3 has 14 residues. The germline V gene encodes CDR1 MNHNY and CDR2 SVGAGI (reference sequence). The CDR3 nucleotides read TGTGCCAGCCATGAGACAGGGAGAAACTCACCCCTCCACTTT. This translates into CASHETGRNSPLHF.

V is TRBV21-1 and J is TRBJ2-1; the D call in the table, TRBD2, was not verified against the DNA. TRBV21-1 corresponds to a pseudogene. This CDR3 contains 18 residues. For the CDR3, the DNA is TGTGCCAGCAGCAAAAGAGCTAGCGGCCCACCCTGGTGCAATGAGCAGTTCTTC. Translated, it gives CASSKRASGPPWCNEQFF.

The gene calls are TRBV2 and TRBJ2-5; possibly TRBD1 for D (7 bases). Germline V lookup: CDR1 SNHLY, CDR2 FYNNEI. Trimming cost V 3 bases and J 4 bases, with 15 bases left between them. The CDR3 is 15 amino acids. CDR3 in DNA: TGTGCCAGCAGTGACCCCCAGGGGGGAGGAGAGACCCAGTACTTC. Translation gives CASSDPQGGGETQYF.

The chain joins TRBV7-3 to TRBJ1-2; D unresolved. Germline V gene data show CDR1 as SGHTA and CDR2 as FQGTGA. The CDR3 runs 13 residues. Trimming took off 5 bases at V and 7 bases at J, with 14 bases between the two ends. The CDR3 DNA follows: TGTGCCAGCAGCAAAGGTGACAAAAGTGGCTACACCTTC. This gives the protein CASSKGDKSGYTF.

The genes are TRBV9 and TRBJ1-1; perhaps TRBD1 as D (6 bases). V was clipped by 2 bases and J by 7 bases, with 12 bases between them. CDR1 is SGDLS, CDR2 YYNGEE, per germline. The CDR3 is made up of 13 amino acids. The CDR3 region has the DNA TGTGCCAGCAGCGTCGAGGGGGAGGGTGAAGCTTTCTTT. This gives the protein CASSVEGEGEAFF.

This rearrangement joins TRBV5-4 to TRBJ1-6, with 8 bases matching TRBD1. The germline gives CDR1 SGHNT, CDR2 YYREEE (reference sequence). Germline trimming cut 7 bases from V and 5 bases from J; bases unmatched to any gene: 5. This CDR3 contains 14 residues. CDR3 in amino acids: CASGTGFNNSPLHF. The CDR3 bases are TGTGCCAGCGGGACAGGATTCAATAATTCACCCCTCCACTTT. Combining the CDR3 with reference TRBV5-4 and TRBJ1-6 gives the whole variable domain ETGVTQSPTHLIKTRGQQVTLRCSSQSGHNTVSWYQQALGQGPQFIFQYYREEENGRGNFPPRFSGLQFPNYSSELNVNALELDDSALYLCASGTGFNNSPLHFGNGTRLTVT.

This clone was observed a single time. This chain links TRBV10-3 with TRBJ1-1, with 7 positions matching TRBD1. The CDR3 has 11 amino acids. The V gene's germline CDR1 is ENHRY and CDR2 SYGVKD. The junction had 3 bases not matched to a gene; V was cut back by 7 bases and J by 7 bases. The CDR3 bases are TGTGCCATCATGCAGGGGGTTGAAGCTTTCTTT. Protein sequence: CAIMQGVEAFF.

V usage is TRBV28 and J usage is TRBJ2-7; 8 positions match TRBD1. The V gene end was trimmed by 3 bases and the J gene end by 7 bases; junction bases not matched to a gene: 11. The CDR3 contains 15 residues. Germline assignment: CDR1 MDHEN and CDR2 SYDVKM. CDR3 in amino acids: CASSFRRDRLKEQYF. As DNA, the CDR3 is TGTGCCAGCAGTTTCCGTCGGGACAGGTTAAAAGAGCAGTACTTC.

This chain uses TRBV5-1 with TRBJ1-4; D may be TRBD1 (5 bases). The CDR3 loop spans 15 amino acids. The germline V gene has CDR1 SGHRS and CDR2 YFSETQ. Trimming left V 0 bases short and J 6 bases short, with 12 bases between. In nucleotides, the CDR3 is TGCGCCAGCAGCTTGGATCGGCAGGGCGATGAAAAACTGTTTTTT. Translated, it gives CASSLDRQGDEKLFF.

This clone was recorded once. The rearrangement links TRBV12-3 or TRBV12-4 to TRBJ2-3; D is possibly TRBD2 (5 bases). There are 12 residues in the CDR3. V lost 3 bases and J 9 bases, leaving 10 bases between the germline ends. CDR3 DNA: TGTGCCAGCAGTTTCCAAACGGGGACGCAGTATTTT. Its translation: CASSFQTGTQYF.

This CDR3 reads CAWVVPWPMTEAFF. CDR3 nucleotide sequence: TGTGCCTGGGTTGTTCCGTGGCCGATGACTGAAGCTTTCTTT. This chain links TRBV30 with TRBJ1-1; D is uncertain. CDR1 and CDR2 (germline): GTSNPN, SVGIG (reference sequence). CDR3 length: 14 residues. Between the trimmed V and J ends, which lost 5 bases and 5 bases, there was a span of 18 bases.